This TCR beta chain was observed in a study of blood T cell repertoires in COVID-19. Study-wide background: Collection of acute and convalescent COVID-19 samples took place in the United States, Italy and Spain.

Per germline, CDR1 SGDLS and CDR2 YYNGEE. The CDR3 runs to 16 residues. V was shortened by 0 bases and J by 0 bases, with 10 bases between the two germline ends. Original analysis: Reference gene primer amplification yielded estimated nucleated cell counts. Only in-frame clones appear in the TCRdb table, and some are missing; sequencing was by immunoSEQ multiplex PCR. The D gene and trimming were derived from the DNA, and the V and J assignments and clone size from that table. This table holds 30,000 or so clones, 70% to 90% found once. The sample was peripheral blood. This sequence originates from a woman of 80 years or more with active or convalescent COVID-19. The chain employs TRBV9 and TRBJ1-5; D unresolved. The CDR3 nucleotides are TGTGCCAGCAGCGTAGGCGCCGGGGATAGCAATCAGCCCCAGCATTTT. Protein: CASSVGAGDSNQPQHF.